What follows is one T cell receptor beta chain and its context. Its antigen is still unknown. Expressed TCRB transcripts were sequenced because the entire RNA isolate underwent reverse transcription. Sequencing used immunoSEQ multiplex PCR; TCRdb keeps in-frame clones, though not all of them. The sample lists roughly 240,000 clones, roughly 24% seen once, with roughly 0.011% in the top ten. The data were taken from a study of beta chain features in type 1 diabetes. Notes on the study in general: Among patients with Type 1 diabetes, TCRB CDR3s were moderately but significantly shorter in every one of the four CD4+ subsets.

The CDR3 runs 13 residues. V was pared by 2 bases and J by 5 bases, with 2 bases of the junction left unmatched. Germline-derived CDR1 and CDR2 are MGHRA and YSYEKL. Sequenced: naive CD4+ T cells from blood. The clonotype originates from a woman aged 30 to 39 with type 1 diabetes. The chain recombines TRBV4-1 with TRBJ1-2; 7 nucleotides match TRBD1. The CDR3 spells CASSQRDRYGYTF. The DNA of the CDR3 is TGCGCCAGCAGCCAACGGGACAGATATGGCTACACCTTC.